Listed below are T cell receptor beta chains from one sample, sequenced in a study of graft-versus-host responses after intestinal transplantation. The antigens for these receptors are not known. TCRdb's copy holds only in-frame clones and misses some; the assay was immunoSEQ multiplex PCR. The sample includes over 70,000 clones, roughly 90% seen only once; the top ten take roughly 4%. This specimen was unstimulated CD8+ T cells sorted from spleen or lymph node cells, taken before transplant. These receptors all come from a human donor who was the organ donor for an intestinal transplant. CDR3s leave out the opening cysteine and the closing phenylalanine or tryptophan. The size of a clone is reported for some rows only, either as once, few or many, or as a class for expanded clones.

>-|TRBJ1-5|TRBV11-2
ASSRTGAQPQH
>-|TRBJ1-2|TRBV5-1
ASSLLGTGRGWGDYGYT
>-|TRBJ1-4|TRBV9
ASSFDPGQLNEKLF
>medium-sized|TRBJ1-5|TRBV7-9
ASSPPGYSNQPQH
>-|TRBJ2-3|TRBV19
ASSPKGGVADTQY
>-|TRBJ1-1|TRBV5-1
ASSLDRGNTEAF
>-|TRBJ2-5|TRBV5-1
ASSLVSQETQY
>-|TRBJ2-1|TRBV27
ASSLTGGRNEQF
>-|TRBJ1-4|TRBV5-4
ASSTGQSNEKLF
>-|TRBJ2-1|TRBV4-3
ASSQFLPDRGFYNEQF
>-|TRBJ2-5|TRBV6-5
ASSTSGGTRETQY
>-|TRBJ2-5|TRBV6-5
ASVVVAGGRETQY